Listed below are T cell receptor beta chains from one sample, sequenced in a study of regulatory T cells in long-lasting Graves disease. TCRdb called the multiplex PCR reads again in MiXCR, with one record for every CDR3 protein. The table shows 350,000 to 450,000 distinct CDR3 sequences, with about 11% occurring only once. These records were also assigned to another study, of T cells in Graves' hyperthyroidism and ophthalmopathy.

The material was peripheral blood mononuclear cells (PBMCs), obtained at new diagnosis, from a patient treated with antithyroid drugs. All receptors derive from a young woman with Graves disease. CDR3s include the opening cysteine and the closing phenylalanine or tryptophan. A D gene is named only where the DNA matches it firmly. Only some rows state a clone size, as once, few, many or a class for expanded clones.

D	size	V	J	DNA	CDR3
NA	many	TRBV7-8	TRBJ2-1	TGTGCCAGCAGGCAAATGAGGAGCTCTGAGCAGTTCTTC	CASRQMRSSEQFF
TRBD1	many	TRBV10-3	TRBJ2-2	TGTGCCATCAGTGATACAGGGGGCTCGTCGAACACCGGGGAGCTGTTTTTT	CAISDTGGSSNTGELFF
NA	many	TRBV11-2	TRBJ2-2	TGTGCCAGCAGCTTGGCCCCCATCACCGGGGAGCTGTTTTTT	CASSLAPITGELFF
NA	many	TRBV11-2	TRBJ2-3	TGCGCCAGCAGCCAAGATGCAAGCGACGCTAGCACAGATACGCAGTATTTT	CASSQDASDASTDTQYF
NA	few	TRBV6-2/TRBV6-3	TRBJ1-5	TGTGCCAGCAGTTACTCGATGGGACGCCCCCGAGATCAGCCCCAGCATTTT	CASSYSMGRPRDQPQHF
TRBD2	many	TRBV2	TRBJ2-1	TGTGCCAGCATAATAGCGGGAGGAAATGAGCAGTTCTTC	CASIIAGGNEQFF
NA	NA	TRBV7-9	TRBJ1-4	TGTGCTAGCAGCTTAGTGGGGCCCAGTAATGAAAAACTGTTTTTT	CASSLVGPSNEKLFF
TRBD2	many	TRBV12-3/TRBV12-4	TRBJ2-5	TGTGCCAGCAGACGGCTTATTAGCGGGTTAGAAGAGACCCAGTACTTC	CASRRLISGLEETQYF
TRBD2	many	TRBV10-1	TRBJ2-7	TGCGCCAGCAGTAGAGGGACTAGCGGGAGTTACGAGCAGTACTTC	CASSRGTSGSYEQYF
NA	few	TRBV7-8	TRBJ1-2	TGTGCCAGCAGCTTAGTCCCGGGCTGGGGCTACACCTTC	CASSLVPGWGYTF
TRBD1	many	TRBV2	TRBJ2-5	TGTGCCAGCAGTGAAGCGCGTGATCGGACAGGGGGGACCCAGTACTTC	CASSEARDRTGGTQYF
TRBD1	few	TRBV4-1	TRBJ1-6	TGCGCCAGCAGCCGCTCGGGGGGACAGGGAAATTCACCCCTCCACTTT	CASSRSGGQGNSPLHF
NA	many	TRBV6-1	TRBJ1-1	TGTGCCAGCAGCACGTTCCTTCCGGGCCCCACAGGCACTGAAGCTTTCTTT	CASSTFLPGPTGTEAFF
NA	many	TRBV7-9	TRBJ2-1	TGTGCCAGCAGCTCATCAGGTGGTGAGCAGTTCTTC	CASSSSGGEQFF
NA	many	TRBV12-3/TRBV12-4	TRBJ1-1	TGTGCCAGCAGCTTATTGGAGAACACTGAAGCTTTCTTT	CASSLLENTEAFF
TRBD1	many	TRBV27	TRBJ1-2	TGTGCCAGCAGGCTTCGACAGGGGTATGGCTACACCTTC	CASRLRQGYGYTF
NA	many	TRBV7-2	TRBJ1-1	TGTGCCAGCAGCTTATCTCCGATAATGAACACTGAAGCTTTCTTT	CASSLSPIMNTEAFF
TRBD1	NA	TRBV5-1	TRBJ1-2	TGCGCCAGCAGCGGAGACAGGGGACATGGCTACACCTTC	CASSGDRGHGYTF
NA	few	TRBV7-9	TRBJ2-7	TGTGCCAGCAGCCAGGGGCACCGCTACGAGCAGTACTTC	CASSQGHRYEQYF
TRBD1	NA	TRBV7-6	TRBJ1-1	TGTGCCAGCAGCTTAGGAGGACAGGCCGAAGCTTTCTTT	CASSLGGQAEAFF
NA	many	TRBV28	TRBJ1-2	TGTGCCAGCAGTTCTGTGGAGGGCGGTGAGGACTATGGCTACACCTTC	CASSSVEGGEDYGYTF
NA	many	TRBV7-8	TRBJ2-7	TGTGCCAGCAGCTTAGCTTTCGGTGGTAACAAGCAGTACTTC	CASSLAFGGNKQYF
TRBD2	many	TRBV7-2	TRBJ2-1	TGTGCCAGCAGCTTAACGCCTAGCGGGAGATTCGGTGAGCAGTTCTTC	CASSLTPSGRFGEQFF
NA	few	TRBV7-2	TRBJ1-5	TGTGCCAGCAGCTTAGTTTCGGTTGAGGGTCGGGAGCCCCAGCATTTT	CASSLVSVEGREPQHF
NA	many	TRBV5-4	TRBJ2-1	TGTGCCAGCAGCTTTGGGGGTGTCGGATACAATGAGCAGTTCTTC	CASSFGGVGYNEQFF
NA	NA	TRBV5-1	TRBJ1-6	TGCGCCAGCAGCTTGGGGTATCTAACAGCTGATTCACCCCTCCACTTT	CASSLGYLTADSPLHF
NA	NA	TRBV4-3	TRBJ1-1	TGCGCCAGCAGCCGGGGATTTAGCGGTAACACTGAAGCTTTCTTT	CASSRGFSGNTEAFF
NA	NA	TRBV4-1	TRBJ1-5	TGCGCCAGCAGCCAAGAAGGGAATGGGCCAGCTAATCAGCCCCAGCATTTT	CASSQEGNGPANQPQHF
NA	many	TRBV7-8	TRBJ2-3	TGTGCCAGCAGCTTAAGAGAAGGGTATCTCGTTTGGGATACGCAGTATTTT	CASSLREGYLVWDTQYF
NA	few	TRBV11-2	TRBJ2-6	TGTGCCAGCAGCTCGGGACGGGAAAGCTCTGGGGCCAACGTCCTGACTTTC	CASSSGRESSGANVLTF
TRBD1	few	TRBV28	TRBJ1-5	TGTGCCAGCAGCGACAGGGGGCAAGGTCAGCCCCAGCATTTT	CASSDRGQGQPQHF
TRBD2	many	TRBV4-3	TRBJ2-3	TGCGCCAGCAGCCCGGGACTAGTGGTGGGAGATACGCAGTATTTT	CASSPGLVVGDTQYF
NA	NA	TRBV11-2	TRBJ1-1	TGCACCAGCAACCCGGCAAGCGATAGGGGTGGCACTGAAGCTTTCTTT	CTSNPASDRGGTEAFF
NA	NA	TRBV29-1	TRBJ1-2	TGCAGCGTTGACCCTCGGACAGCTGGGGGTTATGGCTACACCTTC	CSVDPRTAGGYGYTF
TRBD2	NA	TRBV29-1	TRBJ2-3	TGCAGCGTTGAAGGTAGACTAGCGGTTATCACAGATACGCAGTATTTT	CSVEGRLAVITDTQYF
TRBD1	many	TRBV20-1	TRBJ1-2	TGCAGTGCTCAAGAGGACAGGATCTATGGCTACACCTTC	CSAQEDRIYGYTF
NA	many	TRBV2	TRBJ1-4	TGTGCCAGCAGTGAAACAGGGTGGCCCAATGAAAAACTGTTTTTT	CASSETGWPNEKLFF
NA	NA	TRBV29-1	TRBJ2-2	TGCAGCGTTAGGCCGGGGGCCGGGGAGCCGTTTTTT	CSVRPGAGEPFF
NA	NA	TRBV11-1	TRBJ1-1	TGTGCCAGCAGCCCCTACAGACAGACCCTAAATGGAGCTTTCTTT	CASSPYRQTLNGAFF
NA	many	TRBV3-1	TRBJ1-1	TGTGCCAGCAGCCAATTGGGGAACACTGAAGCTTTCTTT	CASSQLGNTEAFF
TRBD1	many	TRBV20-1	TRBJ1-1	TGCAGTGCTGGCCGGGACAGGGGAGCTTTCTTT	CSAGRDRGAFF
NA	many	TRBV28	TRBJ1-3	TGTGCCAGCAGAAAAGAACTATCGCGGCGGAACACCATATATTTT	CASRKELSRRNTIYF
TRBD2	NA	TRBV20-1	TRBJ2-1	TGCAGTGCTAGAGAACTAGCGGGGGGGAATGAGCAGTTCTTC	CSARELAGGNEQFF
TRBD2	many	TRBV7-3	TRBJ2-2	TGTGCCAGCAGCTTATATCAGCGGGGGGCCGGGGAGCTGTTTTTT	CASSLYQRGAGELFF
TRBD1	NA	TRBV6-2/TRBV6-3	TRBJ1-2	TGTGCCAGCAGTGCGACAGGGGGTCACTATGGCTACACCTTC	CASSATGGHYGYTF
TRBD1	many	TRBV19	TRBJ2-5	TGTGCCAGTAGTAACGGGACAGGGTTCTCCCTTCAAGAGACCCAGTACTTC	CASSNGTGFSLQETQYF
TRBD1	many	TRBV18	TRBJ1-1	TGTGCCAGCTCACGACAGGGGAGAGACACTGAAGCTTTCTTT	CASSRQGRDTEAFF
NA	many	TRBV5-6	TRBJ1-5	TGTGCCAGCAGCCGAGGTCGTTATCAGCCCCAGCATTTT	CASSRGRYQPQHF
NA	NA	TRBV4-1	TRBJ1-2	TGCGCCAGCAGCCACTTCGCAGGGGCAGTCTATGGCTACACCTTC	CASSHFAGAVYGYTF
TRBD1	many	TRBV7-9	TRBJ1-5	TGTGCCAGCAGCCGCGGGACAGGGGGAAGTCAGCCCCAGCATTTT	CASSRGTGGSQPQHF